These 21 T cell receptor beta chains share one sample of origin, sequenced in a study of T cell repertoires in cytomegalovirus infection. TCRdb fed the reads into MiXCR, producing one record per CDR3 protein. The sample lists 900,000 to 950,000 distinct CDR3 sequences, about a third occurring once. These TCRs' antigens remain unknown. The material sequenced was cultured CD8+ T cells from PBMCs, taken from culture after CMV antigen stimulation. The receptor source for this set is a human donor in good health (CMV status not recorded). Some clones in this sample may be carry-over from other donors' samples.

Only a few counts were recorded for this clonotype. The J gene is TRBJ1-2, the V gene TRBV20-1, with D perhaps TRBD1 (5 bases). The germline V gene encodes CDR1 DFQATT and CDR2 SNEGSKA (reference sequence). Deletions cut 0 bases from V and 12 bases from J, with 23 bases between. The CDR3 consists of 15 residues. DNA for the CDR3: TGCAGTGCTAGAGATGAGGGGAACGGGTATGGCGGGGACACCTTC. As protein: CSARDEGNGYGGDTF.

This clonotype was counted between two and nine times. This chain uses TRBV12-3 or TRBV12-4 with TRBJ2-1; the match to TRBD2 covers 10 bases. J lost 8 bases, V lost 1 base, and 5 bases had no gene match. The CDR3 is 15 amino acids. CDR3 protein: CASSLVIGTSDEQFF. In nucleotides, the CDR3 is TGTGCCAGCAGTTTAGTTATCGGGACTAGCGATGAGCAGTTCTTC.

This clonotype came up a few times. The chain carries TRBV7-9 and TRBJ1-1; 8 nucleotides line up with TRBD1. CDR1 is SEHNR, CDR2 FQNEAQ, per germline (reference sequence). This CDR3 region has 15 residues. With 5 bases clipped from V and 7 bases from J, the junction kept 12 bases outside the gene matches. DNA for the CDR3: TGTGCCAGCAGCATAAGTGGACAGGGAATTATTGAAGCTTTCTTT. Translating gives CASSISGQGIIEAFF.

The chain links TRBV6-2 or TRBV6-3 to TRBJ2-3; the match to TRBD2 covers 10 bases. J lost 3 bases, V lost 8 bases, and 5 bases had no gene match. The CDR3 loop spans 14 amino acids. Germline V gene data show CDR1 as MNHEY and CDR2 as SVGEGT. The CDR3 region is CASCSAGGTDTQYF. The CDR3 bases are TGTGCCAGCTGTTCAGCGGGGGGGACAGATACGCAGTATTTT.

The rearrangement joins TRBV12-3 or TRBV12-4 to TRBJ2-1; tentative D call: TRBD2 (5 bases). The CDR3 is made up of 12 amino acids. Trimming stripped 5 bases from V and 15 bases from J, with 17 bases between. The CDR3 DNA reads TGTGCCAGCAGTCCGGGGTCCGGCAAGGGGTTCTTC. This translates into CASSPGSGKGFF.

Here the CDR3 reads CARNDLGDRDQETQYF. The CDR3 bases are TGTGCCAGGAACGACCTCGGGGACAGGGACCAAGAGACCCAGTACTTC. This sequence joins TRBV25-1 and TRBJ2-5; 9 bases are shared with TRBD1. V was pared by 9 bases and J by 0 bases, with 11 bases of the junction left unmatched. The CDR3 consists of 16 residues. The germline V gene has CDR1 MGHDK and CDR2 SYGVNS.

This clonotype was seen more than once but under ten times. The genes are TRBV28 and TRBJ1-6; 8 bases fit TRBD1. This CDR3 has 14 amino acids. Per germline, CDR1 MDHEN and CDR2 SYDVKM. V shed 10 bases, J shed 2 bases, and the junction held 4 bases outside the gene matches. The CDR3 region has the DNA TGTGCCACCACAGGGGGGGCCTATAATTCACCCCTCCACTTT. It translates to CATTGGAYNSPLHF.

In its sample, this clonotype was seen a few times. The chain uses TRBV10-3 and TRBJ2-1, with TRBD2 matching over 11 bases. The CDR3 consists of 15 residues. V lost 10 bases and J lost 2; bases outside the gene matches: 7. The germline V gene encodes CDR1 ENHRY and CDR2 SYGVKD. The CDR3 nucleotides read TGTGCCACCTTTCCTAGCGGGGGGCCCTACAATGAGCAGTTCTTC. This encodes CATFPSGGPYNEQFF.

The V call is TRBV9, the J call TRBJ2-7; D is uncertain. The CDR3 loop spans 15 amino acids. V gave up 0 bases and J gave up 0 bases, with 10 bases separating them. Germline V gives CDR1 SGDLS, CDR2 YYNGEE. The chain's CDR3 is CASSVVVVSSYEQYF. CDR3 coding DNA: TGTGCCAGCAGCGTAGTGGTAGTCAGCTCCTACGAGCAGTACTTC. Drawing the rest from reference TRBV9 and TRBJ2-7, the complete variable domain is DSGVTQTPKHLITATGQRVTLRCSPRSGDLSVYWYQQSLDQGLQFLIQYYNGEERAKGNILERFSAQQFPDLHSELNLSSLELGDSALYFCASSVVVVSSYEQYFGPGTRLTVT.

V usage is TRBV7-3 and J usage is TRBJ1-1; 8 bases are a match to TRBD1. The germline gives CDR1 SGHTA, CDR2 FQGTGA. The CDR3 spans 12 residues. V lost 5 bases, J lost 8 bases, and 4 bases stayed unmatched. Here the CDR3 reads CASSGRDREAFF. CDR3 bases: TGTGCCAGCAGCGGCCGGGACAGGGAAGCTTTCTTT.

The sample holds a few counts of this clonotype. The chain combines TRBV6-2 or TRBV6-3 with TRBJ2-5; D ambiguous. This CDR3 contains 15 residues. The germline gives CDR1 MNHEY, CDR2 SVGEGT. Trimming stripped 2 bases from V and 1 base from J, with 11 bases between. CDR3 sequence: CASSYPESFQETQYF. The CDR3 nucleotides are TGTGCCAGCAGTTACCCGGAATCCTTCCAAGAGACCCAGTACTTC.

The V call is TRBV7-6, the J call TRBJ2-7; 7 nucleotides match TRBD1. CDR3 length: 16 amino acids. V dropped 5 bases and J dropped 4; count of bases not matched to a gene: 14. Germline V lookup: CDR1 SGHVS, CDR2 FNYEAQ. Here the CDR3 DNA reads TGTGCCAGCAGCCATATGCTCGGACAGGCGGAATACGAGCAGTACTTC. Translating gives CASSHMLGQAEYEQYF.

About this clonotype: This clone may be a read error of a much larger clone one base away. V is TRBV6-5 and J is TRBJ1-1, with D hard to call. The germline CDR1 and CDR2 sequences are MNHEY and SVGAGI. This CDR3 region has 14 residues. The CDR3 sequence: CANSSPGSNTEAFF. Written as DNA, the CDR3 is TGTGCCAACAGTTCCCCCGGATCGAACACTGAAGCTTTCTTT.

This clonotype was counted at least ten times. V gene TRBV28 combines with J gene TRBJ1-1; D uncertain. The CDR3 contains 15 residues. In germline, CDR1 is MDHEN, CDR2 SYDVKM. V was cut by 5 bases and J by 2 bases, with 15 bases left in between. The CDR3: CASSPPTKGNTEAFF. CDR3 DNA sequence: TGTGCCAGCAGTCCCCCTACCAAGGGAAACACTGAAGCTTTCTTT.

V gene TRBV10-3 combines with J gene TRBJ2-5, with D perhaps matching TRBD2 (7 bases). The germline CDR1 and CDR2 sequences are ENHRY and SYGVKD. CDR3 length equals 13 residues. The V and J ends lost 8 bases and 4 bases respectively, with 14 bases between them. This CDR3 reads CAIGGGMGETQYF. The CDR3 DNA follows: TGTGCCATCGGCGGGGGCATGGGAGAGACCCAGTACTTC.

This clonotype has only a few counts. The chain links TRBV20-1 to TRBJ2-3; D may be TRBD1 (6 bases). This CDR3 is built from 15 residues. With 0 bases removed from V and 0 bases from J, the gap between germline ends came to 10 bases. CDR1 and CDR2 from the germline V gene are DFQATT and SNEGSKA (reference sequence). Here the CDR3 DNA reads TGCAGTGCTAGAGACAGGGGCTCTAGCACAGATACGCAGTATTTT. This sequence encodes CSARDRGSSTDTQYF.

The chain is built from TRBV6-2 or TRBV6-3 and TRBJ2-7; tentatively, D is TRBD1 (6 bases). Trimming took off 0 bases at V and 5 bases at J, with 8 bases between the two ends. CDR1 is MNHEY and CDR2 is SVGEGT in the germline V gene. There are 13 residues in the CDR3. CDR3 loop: CASSYSGQNEQYV. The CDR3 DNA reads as TGTGCCAGCAGTTACTCCGGACAGAACGAGCAGTACGTC.

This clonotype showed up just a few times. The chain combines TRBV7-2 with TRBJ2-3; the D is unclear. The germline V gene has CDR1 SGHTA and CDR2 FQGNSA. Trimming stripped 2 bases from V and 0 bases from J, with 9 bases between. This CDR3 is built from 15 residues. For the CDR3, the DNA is TGTGCCAGCAGCTTATATTCAAGGAGCACAGATACGCAGTATTTT. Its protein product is CASSLYSRSTDTQYF.

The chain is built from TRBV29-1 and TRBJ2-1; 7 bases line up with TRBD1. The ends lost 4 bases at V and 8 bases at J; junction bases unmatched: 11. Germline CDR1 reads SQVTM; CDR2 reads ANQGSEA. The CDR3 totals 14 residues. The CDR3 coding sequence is TGCAGCGTTGTGGGAGTGACAGGGTTGGATGAGCAGTTCTTC. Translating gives CSVVGVTGLDEQFF.

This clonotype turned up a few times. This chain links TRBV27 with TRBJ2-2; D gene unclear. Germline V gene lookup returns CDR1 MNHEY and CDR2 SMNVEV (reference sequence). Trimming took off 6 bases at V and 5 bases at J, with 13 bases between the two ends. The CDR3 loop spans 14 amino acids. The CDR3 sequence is CASRTPPMTGELFF. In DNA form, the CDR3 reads TGTGCCAGCAGAACTCCCCCGATGACCGGGGAGCTGTTTTTT.

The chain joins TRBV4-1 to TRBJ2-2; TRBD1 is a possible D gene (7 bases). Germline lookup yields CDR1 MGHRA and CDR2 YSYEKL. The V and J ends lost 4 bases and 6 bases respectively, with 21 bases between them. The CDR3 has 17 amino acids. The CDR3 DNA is TGCGCCAGCAGCCCCTGGACAGGAGGGGTGAAGGCCGGGGAGCTGTTTTTT. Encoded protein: CASSPWTGGVKAGELFF.